Following are 32 T cell receptor beta chains from one sample sequenced in a study of CD4 T cells in relation to SARS-CoV-2 and coronaviruses. Unexposed donor CD4+ T cells date from about 2011-2018, before the COVID-19 pandemic. The cells were cultured for approximately ten days before CD4+ T cells were isolated. Profiling relied on immunoSEQ multiplex PCR, and the TCRdb table lists in-frame clones only, not all of them. Of about 30,000 clones detected, about 80% appear once; the ten largest clones hold 14% to 15%. The antigens of these receptors remain unknown. Sequenced material: CD4+ T cells from PBMCs, cultured in vitro. Every receptor here comes from a human donor in good health.

This chain connects TRBV19 to TRBJ1-2; 8 bases are a match to TRBD1. This CDR3 region has 15 residues. Losses at the gene ends were 4 bases for V and 3 bases for J; bases not matched to a gene: 7. Germline values: CDR1 LNHDA, CDR2 SQIVND (reference sequence). CDR3: CASSTYGTGDYGYTF. In DNA form, the CDR3 reads TGTGCCAGTAGTACCTACGGGACAGGAGACTATGGCTACACCTTC.

This clone was counted a single time. The chain has TRBV11-3 and TRBJ2-5, with 9 bases aligning to TRBD1. This CDR3 has 16 residues. V shed 1 base and J 4 bases; nucleotides not matched to a gene: 7. The germline CDR1 and CDR2 sequences are SGHNT and YENEEA. CDR3 bases: TGTGCCAGCAGCTTAGTTACCGGGACAGGGCGAGAGACCCAGTACTTC. It is translated as CASSLVTGTGRETQYF.

This clone was seen only once. The chain is built from TRBV3-1 (or the pseudogene TRBV3-2) and TRBJ2-2; D gene uncertain. The V gene lost 4 bases and the J gene lost 0 bases, with 6 bases spanning the gap. The CDR3 contains 14 residues. Per germline, CDR1 LGHDT and CDR2 YNNKEL (reference sequence). This CDR3 is CASSRTTNTGELFF. CDR3 DNA: TGTGCCAGCAGCCGTACAACGAACACCGGGGAGCTGTTTTTT.

The chain employs TRBV7-9 and TRBJ1-4; D gene unclear. The CDR3 spans 16 residues. Germline V gene data show CDR1 as SEHNR and CDR2 as FQNEAQ (reference sequence). V was shortened by 2 bases and J by 0 bases, with 10 bases between the two germline ends. In nucleotides, the CDR3 is TGTGCCAGCAGCTTATTTCAGGAGCCAACTAATGAAAAACTGTTTTTT. Translating gives CASSLFQEPTNEKLFF.

This chain connects TRBV4-2 to TRBJ1-6; 8 bases line up with TRBD1. The CDR3 consists of 17 residues. Trimming cost V 2 bases and J 5 bases; bases outside gene matches: 8. CDR1 LGHNA and CDR2 YNFKEQ come from the germline V gene. CDR3 bases: TGTGCCAGCAGCCAACTGACAGGGGTCAAAAATAATTCACCCCTCCACTTT. Translation gives CASSQLTGVKNNSPLHF.

This chain links TRBV18 with TRBJ1-2, with 8 bases identical to TRBD1. CDR1 KGHSH and CDR2 LQKENI come from the germline V gene. This CDR3 is built from 17 residues. The V and J ends lost 1 base and 3 bases, in that order; junction bases with no gene match: 10. The CDR3: CASSPLQTGVNDYGYTF. DNA for the CDR3: TGTGCCAGCTCACCACTCCAGACAGGGGTAAATGACTATGGCTACACCTTC. Based on the CDR3 plus reference TRBV18 and TRBJ1-2, the full variable domain is NAGVMQNPRHLVRRRGQEARLRCSPMKGHSHVYWYRQLPEEGLKFMVYLQKENIIDESGMPKERFSAEFPKEGPSILRIQQVVRGDSAAYFCASSPLQTGVNDYGYTFGSGTRLTVV.

The V call is TRBV7-2, the J call TRBJ2-7; 8 bases are a match to TRBD1. The J segment lost 4 bases and the V segment lost 2 bases, leaving 10 bases of the junction unmatched. Germline V gives CDR1 SGHTA, CDR2 FQGNSA. This CDR3 comprises 16 residues. The DNA for the CDR3 is TGTGCCAGCAGCTTATATGGGACAGGAGGTTTGTACGAGCAGTACTTC. It encodes CASSLYGTGGLYEQYF.

V gene TRBV10-1 combines with J gene TRBJ1-2; D is perhaps TRBD1 (6 bases). V was cut by 2 bases and J by 0 bases, with 7 bases left in between. The CDR3 loop spans 14 amino acids. Looked up from germline, CDR1 is WNHNN and CDR2 is SYGVQD (reference sequence). The CDR3 spells CASSEDRTNYGYTF. The CDR3 DNA sequence: TGCGCCAGCAGTGAGGACAGGACTAACTATGGCTACACCTTC.

This clone was detected a few times. The CDR3 DNA is TGTGCCAGCAGCCGAAGCGAGAACACCGGGGAGCTGTTTTTT. This sequence encodes CASSRSENTGELFF. The chain couples TRBV3-1 (or the pseudogene TRBV3-2) to TRBJ2-2; D remains unclear. CDR3 length: 14 residues. Germline V gene sequence: CDR1 LGHDT, CDR2 YNNKEL (reference sequence). V lost 4 bases, J lost 1 base, and 7 bases lay in between.

The rearrangement joins TRBV6-5 to TRBJ1-2; 7 bases are shared with TRBD1. This CDR3 is 15 amino acids long. Trimming removed 6 bases from V and 1 base from J; junction bases left unmatched: 8. Germline V gives CDR1 MNHEY, CDR2 SVGAGI. CDR3 loop: CASRKGGTGNYGYTF. DNA of the CDR3: TGTGCCAGCAGAAAAGGGGGCACGGGTAACTATGGCTACACCTTC.

The chain links TRBV2 to TRBJ2-5; maybe TRBD1 (8 bases). Germline V gene data show CDR1 as SNHLY and CDR2 as FYNNEI. This CDR3 comprises 14 residues. Trimming pared 6 bases from V and 5 bases from J, leaving 16 bases between. The CDR3, as DNA: TGTGCCAGCAGGAAACAGGGGGGGGCGGAGACCCAGTACTTC. It encodes CASRKQGGAETQYF.

The chain couples TRBV14 to TRBJ2-1; D is ambiguous. This CDR3 contains 12 residues. CDR1 and CDR2 (germline): SGHDN, FVKESK. Trimming removed 2 bases at V and 7 bases at J, with 6 bases between. The chain's CDR3 is CASSQRLNEQFF. CDR3 in DNA: TGTGCCAGCAGCCAAAGGCTGAATGAGCAGTTCTTC.

V is TRBV27 and J is TRBJ2-2; 7 bases line up with TRBD2. Germline V gene lookup returns CDR1 MNHEY and CDR2 SMNVEV (reference sequence). With V trimmed by 1 base and J by 1 base, 0 bases remained unmatched. The CDR3 has 15 amino acids. Here the CDR3 DNA reads TGTGCCAGCAGTTTATGGGGGGGGAACACCGGGGAGCTGTTTTTT. Its protein product is CASSLWGGNTGELFF.

The V gene is TRBV12-2, the J gene TRBJ2-1; TRBD2 reflects the table's D call only, with no check against the DNA. TRBV12-2 is an annotated pseudogene. There are 18 residues in the CDR3. This chain's CDR3 is CASRLSLSGTSGSNEQFF. The DNA for the CDR3 is TGTGCAAGTCGCTTAAGCCTCTCCGGGACTAGCGGGAGTAATGAGCAGTTCTTC.

The chain recombines TRBV12-5 with TRBJ1-5, with a possible D match to TRBD1 (5 bases). The germline V gene has CDR1 LGHNT and CDR2 FRNRAP. Trimming pared 1 base from V and 6 bases from J, leaving 10 bases between. The length of the CDR3 is 14 residues. CDR3 bases: TGTGCTAGTGGTTTGGACGCAGGGCCTCAGCCCCAGCATTTT. Its translation is CASGLDAGPQPQHF.

J is TRBJ2-4 and V is TRBV11-1, with 10 nucleotides matching TRBD2. This CDR3 is built from 15 residues. V lost 7 bases to trimming and J lost 4 bases; unmatched junction nucleotides: 7. CDR1 SGHAT and CDR2 FQDESV come from the germline V gene (reference sequence). CDR3 residues: CASTDFSGGKNIQYF. CDR3 in DNA: TGTGCCAGCACCGACTTTAGCGGGGGGAAAAACATTCAGTACTTC.

The chain couples TRBV6-6 to TRBJ2-3; D not certain. Germline assignment: CDR1 MNHNY and CDR2 SVGAGI (reference sequence). The germline V and J ends were trimmed by 0 bases and 1 base, with 11 bases remaining between them. The CDR3 consists of 16 residues. The CDR3 protein is CASSYSIGFGTDTQYF. CDR3 DNA: TGTGCCAGCAGTTACTCGATTGGTTTCGGCACAGATACGCAGTATTTT.

The chain employs TRBV10-1 and TRBJ1-1, with TRBD1 as a possible D gene (5 bases). Germline V gene lookup returns CDR1 WNHNN and CDR2 SYGVQD (reference sequence). V was trimmed by 0 bases and J by 5 bases, leaving 7 bases between them. This CDR3 region has 13 residues. The CDR3 is CASSESGGTEAFF. CDR3 coding DNA: TGCGCCAGCAGTGAGTCCGGGGGGACTGAAGCTTTCTTT.

V gene TRBV4-3 combines with J gene TRBJ1-4; TRBD1 agrees at 12 bases. Germline V gives CDR1 LGHNA, CDR2 YSLEER. This CDR3 is 20 amino acids long. V lost 6 bases to trimming and J lost 1 base; unmatched junction nucleotides: 15. The CDR3 DNA reads as TGCGCCAGCAGTCCACTTCCACCGGGACAGGGGGCGATAACTAATGAAAAACTGTTTTTT. Its protein product is CASSPLPPGQGAITNEKLFF.

The chain recombines TRBV5-8 with TRBJ1-4; D is undetermined. Trimming removed 0 bases at V and 8 bases at J, with 14 bases between. The CDR3 is 15 amino acids. The germline V gene encodes CDR1 SGHTS and CDR2 YDEGEE. The CDR3: CASSLDTPPREKLFF. Here the CDR3 DNA reads TGTGCCAGCAGCTTGGATACCCCTCCTCGCGAAAAACTGTTTTTT. Together with reference TRBV5-8 and TRBJ1-4, the CDR3 gives the full variable domain: EAGVTQSPTHLIKTRGQQATLRCSPISGHTSVYWYQQALGLGLQFLLWYDEGEERNRGNFPPRFSGRQFPNYSSELNVNALELEDSALYLCASSLDTPPREKLFFGSGTQLSVL.

V usage is TRBV5-5 and J usage is TRBJ1-4; D uncertain. V lost 1 base and J lost 0, with 7 bases in between. This CDR3 is 15 amino acids long. Looked up from germline, CDR1 is SGHKS and CDR2 is YYEKEE (reference sequence). Written as DNA, the CDR3 is TGTGCCAGCAGCTTGTTAGGAGCAACTAATGAAAAACTGTTTTTT. This encodes CASSLLGATNEKLFF. Based on the CDR3 plus reference TRBV5-5 and TRBJ1-4, the full variable domain is DAGVTQSPTHLIKTRGQQVTLRCSPISGHKSVSWYQQVLGQGPQFIFQYYEKEERGRGNFPDRFSARQFPNYSSELNVNALLLGDSALYLCASSLLGATNEKLFFGSGTQLSVL.

The chain uses TRBV27 and TRBJ2-2; perhaps TRBD1 as D (6 bases). The CDR3 covers 15 residues. Germline values: CDR1 MNHEY, CDR2 SMNVEV (reference sequence). V lost 7 bases, J lost 3 bases, and 15 bases lay in between. CDR3: CASTPRDTYTGELFF. As DNA, the CDR3 is TGTGCCAGCACCCCCCGGGACACATACACCGGGGAGCTGTTTTTT.

This clone was picked up a small number of times. The gene calls are TRBV3-1 (or the pseudogene TRBV3-2) and TRBJ2-5; 9 nucleotides agree with TRBD1. The CDR3 spans 17 residues. Germline V gives CDR1 LGHDT, CDR2 YNNKEL (reference sequence). With 1 base clipped from V and 7 bases from J, the junction kept 13 bases outside the gene matches. The CDR3 region is CASSQVDRDREGGTQYF. The CDR3 nucleotides are TGTGCCAGCAGCCAAGTGGACCGGGACAGGGAGGGTGGGACCCAGTACTTC.

This clone appeared a few times. The gene calls are TRBV5-4 and TRBJ1-1, with D uncertain. The CDR3 loop spans 12 amino acids. CDR1 is SGHNT and CDR2 is YYREEE in the germline V gene (reference sequence). Deletions cut 0 bases from V and 9 bases from J, with 9 bases between. As DNA, the CDR3 is TGTGCCAGCAGCTTGGACGGAACTCAAGCTTTCTTT. Translated: CASSLDGTQAFF.

This chain uses TRBV5-4 with TRBJ2-3; 14 bases line up with TRBD2. CDR3 size: 17 residues. The germline gives CDR1 SGHNT, CDR2 YYREEE (reference sequence). V shed 4 bases and J 3 bases; nucleotides not matched to a gene: 7. The CDR3 here is CASSRGLAGGGTDTQYF. For the CDR3, the DNA is TGTGCCAGCAGCCGTGGACTAGCGGGAGGTGGGACAGATACGCAGTATTTT.

This clone appeared a single time. This rearrangement joins TRBV23-1 to TRBJ1-3; D may be TRBD1 (5 bases). TRBV23-1 is classed as an ORF, of uncertain function. V was cut by 10 bases and J by 0 bases, with 19 bases left in between. There are 16 residues in the CDR3. CDR3 sequence (DNA): TGCGCCACCGAAGAGGTTGTGGGACTCTCTGGAAACACCATATATTTT. It yields the protein CATEEVVGLSGNTIYF.

This chain connects TRBV19 to TRBJ2-7; 7 positions match TRBD2. The CDR3 totals 16 residues. The germline V gene has CDR1 LNHDA and CDR2 SQIVND (reference sequence). Trimming cost V 3 bases and J 7 bases; bases outside gene matches: 15. For the CDR3, the DNA is TGTGCCAGTAGTATTGGCCGGGGGGTCAGGAATGTGGAGCAGTACTTC. Its translation: CASSIGRGVRNVEQYF.

V is TRBV13 and J is TRBJ2-3; 8 bases are shared with TRBD2. V gave up 4 bases and J gave up 9 bases; unmatched junction bases: 12. The germline gives CDR1 PRHDT, CDR2 FYEKMQ (reference sequence). The CDR3 loop spans 15 amino acids. CDR3 protein: CASSWRRGGGNTQYF. CDR3 sequence (DNA): TGTGCCAGCAGCTGGCGCCGGGGCGGGGGGAACACGCAGTATTTT.

This rearrangement joins TRBV2 to TRBJ2-5; D remains ambiguous. The CDR3 spans 15 residues. Trimming removed 0 bases from V and 5 bases from J, with 13 bases in between. The germline gives CDR1 SNHLY, CDR2 FYNNEI. The CDR3, as DNA: TGTGCCAGCAGTGAAGCGGTGACCGTTGGGGAGACCCAGTACTTC. Translated: CASSEAVTVGETQYF.

The chain is built from TRBV4-1 and TRBJ2-7; 12 bases map to TRBD2. The CDR3 loop spans 14 amino acids. Germline CDR1 and CDR2: MGHRA and YSYEKL. Unmatched junction bases numbered 3, after V lost 5 bases and J lost 4 bases. The CDR3, as DNA: TGCGCCAGCAGCGGACTAGCGGGAAGGTACGAGCAGTACTTC. This sequence encodes CASSGLAGRYEQYF.

The chain joins TRBV3-1 (or the pseudogene TRBV3-2) to TRBJ1-6, with unresolved D. The V gene's germline CDR1 is LGHDT and CDR2 YNNKEL (reference sequence). The CDR3 is 15 amino acids. V was cut by 1 base and J by 7 bases, with 11 bases left in between. The CDR3 sequence: CASSQGNAGNSPLHF. CDR3 bases: TGTGCCAGCAGCCAAGGAAACGCTGGGAATTCACCCCTCCACTTT.

V is TRBV5-6 and J is TRBJ2-5; tentative D call: TRBD1 (6 bases). The CDR3 consists of 17 residues. Trimming cost V 2 bases and J 9 bases, with 26 bases left between them. Per the germline V gene, CDR1 is SGHDT and CDR2 is YYEEEE. The CDR3 DNA reads as TGTGCCAGCAGCTTCTACTCGGACAGCCCTACCCTGGCGGCCCAGTACTTC. Translating gives CASSFYSDSPTLAAQYF.